Below are 27 T cell receptor beta chains sequenced from a single sample in a study of CD8 T cells in ankylosing spondylitis. Their cognate antigens are unknown. TCRdb redid the calling of the 5' RACE reads with MiXCR, one entry per CDR3 protein. Among some 700,000 distinct CDR3 sequences, around 20% were seen once, and the ten largest hold around 19%. Whole-study results and caveats: What appeared characteristic of ankylosing spondylitis blood was a TCR beta motif of under 10 highly homologous variants.

Sample: blood, either unsorted or a sorted T cell fraction (not recorded which). The receptor source for this set is a male donor with ankylosing spondylitis.

This rearrangement joins TRBV24-1 to TRBJ2-5, with a weak D call TRBD1 (7 bases). Germline assignment: CDR1 KGHDR and CDR2 SFDVKD. The germline V and J ends were trimmed by 5 bases and 4 bases, with 19 bases remaining between them. This CDR3 is built from 16 residues. Written as DNA, the CDR3 is TGTGCCACCAGTGGTGGGGGCAGGGGGGTTGCAGAGACCCAGTACTTC. This encodes CATSGGGRGVAETQYF.

This clonotype has a handful of counts. The chain is built from TRBV20-1 and TRBJ2-7; either TRBD1 or TRBD2 may fit D (6 bases each). V dropped 0 bases and J dropped 2 bases, with 14 bases sitting between them. CDR1 DFQATT and CDR2 SNEGSKA come from the germline V gene (reference sequence). The CDR3 spans 15 residues. This CDR3 reads CSARDPAGHTYEQYF. Here the CDR3 DNA reads TGCAGTGCTAGAGATCCGGCGGGACATACCTACGAGCAGTACTTC.

V is TRBV5-6 and J is TRBJ1-2; D remains ambiguous. Germline V gives CDR1 SGHDT, CDR2 YYEEEE. V lost 2 bases to trimming and J lost 0 bases, with 8 bases between them. There are 14 residues in the CDR3. The CDR3 nucleotides are TGTGCCAGCAGCTTTTGGGAGGCTAACTATGGCTACACCTTC. It encodes CASSFWEANYGYTF.

The chain couples TRBV10-3 to TRBJ2-5, with D hard to call. V was cut by 3 bases and J by 5 bases, with 10 bases left in between. Per the germline V gene, CDR1 is ENHRY and CDR2 is SYGVKD. The length of the CDR3 is 13 residues. CDR3 bases: TGTGCCATCAGTGAAGAGTTAGTGGAGACCCAGTACTTC. Translation gives CAISEELVETQYF.

In its sample, this clonotype was seen many times. The V call is TRBV20-1, the J call TRBJ1-1; D is unresolved. Trimming took 5 bases from V and 2 from J, leaving 15 bases between them. Germline lookup yields CDR1 DFQATT and CDR2 SNEGSKA (reference sequence). This CDR3 comprises 14 residues. This CDR3 is CSAPLPGRNTEAFF. The CDR3 bases are TGCAGTGCTCCCCTTCCGGGCCGTAACACTGAAGCTTTCTTT.

This clonotype appeared many times. This sequence joins TRBV2 and TRBJ2-1; D unclear. CDR1 is SNHLY and CDR2 is FYNNEI in the germline V gene. V was clipped by 11 bases and J by 0 bases, with 11 bases between them. CDR3 length equals 13 residues. CDR3 in DNA: TGTGCCGCCTCTTACAGCTCCTACAATGAGCAGTTCTTC. This codes for CAASYSSYNEQFF.

The gene calls are TRBV29-1 and TRBJ2-3, with 9 bases matching TRBD1. CDR1 is SQVTM, CDR2 ANQGSEA, per germline. The trim removed 1 base at V and 6 bases at J, leaving 5 bases unmatched. The CDR3 consists of 14 residues. Here the CDR3 reads CSVEGWDRADTQYF. CDR3 nucleotides: TGCAGCGTTGAAGGATGGGACAGGGCGGATACGCAGTATTTT.

The chain's CDR3 is CSAGPSWGGTYEQYF. DNA for the CDR3: TGCAGTGCTGGCCCTTCCTGGGGGGGAACCTACGAGCAGTACTTC. This chain joins TRBV20-1 and TRBJ2-7, with 7 bases matching TRBD2. This CDR3 comprises 15 residues. Losses at the gene ends were 5 bases for V and 2 bases for J; bases not matched to a gene: 12. CDR1 is DFQATT, CDR2 SNEGSKA, per germline (reference sequence).

This clonotype was picked up a small number of times. The chain combines TRBV28 with TRBJ2-6, with D unclear. The V gene's germline CDR1 is MDHEN and CDR2 SYDVKM. The germline V and J ends were trimmed by 5 bases and 1 base, with 15 bases remaining between them. The CDR3 runs 17 residues. The CDR3 loop is CASSLSQMGSGANVLTF. CDR3 in DNA: TGTGCCAGCAGTCTCTCCCAGATGGGGTCTGGGGCCAACGTCCTGACTTTC.

This chain uses TRBV12-3 or TRBV12-4 with TRBJ2-3; D unclear. CDR3 length equals 13 residues. V lost 6 bases to trimming and J lost 6 bases, with 13 bases between them. The CDR3 here is CASSPGSWDTQYF. Written as DNA, the CDR3 is TGTGCCAGCAGCCCCGGGTCCTGGGATACGCAGTATTTT.

The rearrangement links TRBV27 to TRBJ2-3; 12 bases align to TRBD2. Looked up from germline, CDR1 is MNHEY and CDR2 is SMNVEV (reference sequence). With 5 bases clipped from V and 3 bases from J, the junction kept 3 bases outside the gene matches. This CDR3 comprises 15 residues. CDR3 loop: CASSKTSGRTDTQYF. CDR3 DNA: TGTGCCAGCAGTAAGACTAGCGGGAGAACAGATACGCAGTATTTT.

This clonotype was counted a few times. V usage is TRBV24-1 and J usage is TRBJ2-3; possibly TRBD2 for D (7 bases). Germline values: CDR1 KGHDR, CDR2 SFDVKD. The CDR3 is 16 amino acids. Trimming left V 4 bases short and J 4 bases short, with 17 bases between. The CDR3 sequence: CATSDPKDSGADTQYF. Here the CDR3 DNA reads TGTGCCACCAGTGACCCCAAGGACAGCGGGGCAGATACGCAGTATTTT.

This clonotype was counted between two and nine times. This rearrangement joins TRBV4-2 to TRBJ2-7; D is possibly TRBD2 (5 bases). This CDR3 has 16 amino acids. Looked up from germline, CDR1 is LGHNA and CDR2 is YNFKEQ. The V end was cut by 4 bases, the J end by 2 bases, with 18 bases between. CDR3 nucleotides: TGTGCCAGCAGCCGATGGACCGGGGATCCCGCCTACGAGCAGTACTTC. It translates to CASSRWTGDPAYEQYF.

In this sample, this clonotype turned up a few times. V gene TRBV10-3 combines with J gene TRBJ2-6; D not certain. The CDR3 is 14 amino acids. V gave up 3 bases and J gave up 3 bases, with 6 bases separating them. Germline V gene lookup returns CDR1 ENHRY and CDR2 SYGVKD. The CDR3 DNA sequence: TGTGCCATCAGTGAAAGTGGTGGGGCCAACGTCCTGACTTTC. This codes for CAISESGGANVLTF.

The gene calls are TRBV27 and TRBJ1-6; D call uncertain. Germline V gives CDR1 MNHEY, CDR2 SMNVEV (reference sequence). The CDR3 runs 14 residues. V lost 1 base and J 8 bases, leaving 9 bases between the germline ends. The CDR3 sequence is CASSLWTVDSPLHF. DNA of the CDR3: TGTGCCAGCAGTTTATGGACGGTGGATTCACCCCTCCACTTT.

The V gene is TRBV7-2, the J gene TRBJ2-5, with 9 bases matching TRBD1. Unmatched junction bases numbered 13, after V lost 5 bases and J lost 9 bases. This CDR3 has 15 amino acids. Looked up from germline, CDR1 is SGHTA and CDR2 is FQGNSA. The CDR3: CASSMDRGGREAQYF. CDR3 coding DNA: TGTGCCAGCAGCATGGACAGGGGTGGACGTGAGGCCCAGTACTTC. Based on the CDR3 plus reference TRBV7-2 and TRBJ2-5, the full variable domain is GAGVSQSPSNKVTEKGKDVELRCDPISGHTALYWYRQSLGQGLEFLIYFQGNSAPDKSGLPSDRFSAERTGGSVSTLTIQRTQQEDSAVYLCASSMDRGGREAQYFGPGTRLLVL.

The V call is TRBV27, the J call TRBJ1-2; 8 nucleotides line up with TRBD1. V lost 6 bases and J lost 4; bases outside the gene matches: 13. The CDR3 contains 16 residues. Germline assignment: CDR1 MNHEY and CDR2 SMNVEV (reference sequence). The CDR3 bases are TGTGCCAGCAGATTCGGCTTGGGGACAGGATCCTATGGCTACACCTTC. Amino acid sequence: CASRFGLGTGSYGYTF.

The chain joins TRBV5-1 to TRBJ2-7; 9 bases map to TRBD1. This CDR3 contains 17 residues. J was trimmed by 5 bases and V by 0 bases; bases with no gene match: 12. Germline loops: CDR1 SGHRS, CDR2 YFSETQ. The CDR3 here is CASSLVPPGQGLDEQYF. DNA for the CDR3: TGCGCCAGCAGCTTGGTCCCCCCGGGACAGGGTTTGGACGAGCAGTACTTC.

This clonotype came up many times. Relative to the germline gene, one junction end is altered; a read error may explain this. The chain uses TRBV5-1 and TRBJ2-1; 12 bases line up with TRBD2. The germline V gene encodes CDR1 SGHRS and CDR2 YFSETQ. This CDR3 has 16 amino acids. This CDR3 reads CASSLTSGGSYNEQFF. DNA for the CDR3: TGTGCCAGCAGTTTGACTAGCGGGGGCTCCTACAATGAGCAGTTCTTC.

The gene calls are TRBV27 and TRBJ2-2; 13 nucleotides line up with TRBD2. This CDR3 is built from 16 residues. CDR1 is MNHEY and CDR2 is SMNVEV in the germline V gene (reference sequence). J was trimmed by 5 bases and V by 7 bases; bases with no gene match: 7. This CDR3 reads CASKTLAGGETGELFF. The DNA for the CDR3 is TGTGCCAGCAAGACACTAGCGGGAGGGGAGACCGGGGAGCTGTTTTTT.

The chain couples TRBV20-1 to TRBJ2-2; 11 bases match TRBD1. Trimming cost V 4 bases and J 4 bases; bases outside gene matches: 5. Per germline, CDR1 DFQATT and CDR2 SNEGSKA (reference sequence). The CDR3 is made up of 15 amino acids. In nucleotides, the CDR3 is TGCAGTGCTACCGCGGGACAGGGGGTCACCGGGGAGCTGTTTTTT. This encodes CSATAGQGVTGELFF.

The chain uses TRBV19 and TRBJ2-7, with D perhaps TRBD2 (6 bases). Trimming removed 5 bases at V and 5 bases at J, with 19 bases between. This CDR3 region has 15 residues. Germline V gene data show CDR1 as LNHDA and CDR2 as SQIVND (reference sequence). As DNA, the CDR3 is TGTGCCAGTAGTTCCCTTCTAGCGAGAAAAAACGAGCAGTACTTC. It yields the protein CASSSLLARKNEQYF.

The genes are TRBV5-1 and TRBJ1-2; tentative D call: TRBD1 (5 bases). V lost 4 bases and J 7 bases, leaving 20 bases between the germline ends. The CDR3 covers 15 residues. Germline V CDR1 and CDR2: SGHRS, YFSETQ. The DNA for the CDR3 is TGCGCCAGCAGCCCCGGGGCAGCCAAAACTGGTGGCTACACCTTC. It yields the protein CASSPGAAKTGGYTF. The entire variable domain, with the rest obtained from reference TRBV5-1 and TRBJ1-2, is as follows: KAGVTQTPRYLIKTRGQQVTLSCSPISGHRSVSWYQQTPGQGLQFLFEYFSETQRNKGNFPGRFSGRQFSNSRSEMNVSTLELGDSALYLCASSPGAAKTGGYTFGSGTRLTVV.

J is TRBJ1-1 and V is TRBV12-3 or TRBV12-4; D may be TRBD1 (5 bases). V was cut by 3 bases and J by 1 base, with 12 bases left in between. The CDR3 length is 15 residues. The CDR3 region has the DNA TGTGCCAGCAGTTTCAGGGCACAGTGGAACACTGAAGCTTTCTTT. As protein: CASSFRAQWNTEAFF.

The V and J genes are TRBV4-3 and TRBJ2-2; D call uncertain. Trimming pared 0 bases from V and 7 bases from J, leaving 9 bases between. The CDR3 consists of 14 residues. Germline CDR1 LGHNA, CDR2 YSLEER. CDR3 region: CASSQDRLSGELFF. The DNA for the CDR3 is TGCGCCAGCAGCCAAGATCGGCTGAGCGGGGAGCTGTTTTTT.

This clonotype was detected a few times. The chain is built from TRBV12-3 or TRBV12-4 and TRBJ1-4; the D gene is possibly TRBD1 (5 bases). The CDR3 covers 13 residues. V shed 7 bases and J shed 7 bases, with 13 bases lying between them. CDR3 in amino acids: CASTEWGREKLFF. The CDR3 DNA is TGTGCCAGCACCGAATGGGGCCGTGAAAAACTGTTTTTT.

V usage is TRBV12-3 or TRBV12-4 and J usage is TRBJ1-6; TRBD1 might be the D (5 bases). Trimming removed 5 bases at V and 6 bases at J, with 14 bases between. This CDR3 spans 15 amino acids. The CDR3 coding sequence is TGTGCCAGCAGTCCCAGCGGGACCTCTAATTCACCCCTCCACTTT. Its protein product is CASSPSGTSNSPLHF.